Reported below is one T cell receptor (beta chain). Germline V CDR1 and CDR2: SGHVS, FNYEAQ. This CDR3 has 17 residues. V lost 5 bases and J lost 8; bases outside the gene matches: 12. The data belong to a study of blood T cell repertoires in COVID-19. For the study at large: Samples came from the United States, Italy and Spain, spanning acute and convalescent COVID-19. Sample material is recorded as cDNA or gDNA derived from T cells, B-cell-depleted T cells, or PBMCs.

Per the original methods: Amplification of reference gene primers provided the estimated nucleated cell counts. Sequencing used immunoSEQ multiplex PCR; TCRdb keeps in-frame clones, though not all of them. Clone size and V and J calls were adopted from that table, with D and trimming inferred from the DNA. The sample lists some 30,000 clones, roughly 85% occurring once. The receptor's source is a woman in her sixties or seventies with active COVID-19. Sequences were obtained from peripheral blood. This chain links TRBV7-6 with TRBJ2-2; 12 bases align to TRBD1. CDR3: CASSPKPGTGGSGELFF. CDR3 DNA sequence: TGTGCCAGCAGCCCAAAGCCCGGGACAGGGGGCTCGGGGGAGCTGTTTTTT.